Given below is one T cell receptor beta chain in context. Its target antigen remains unknown. Base qualities are not recorded, but no much larger clone differs from it by a single base. From the germline V gene, CDR1 is SGHVS and CDR2 is FQNEAQ. The germline ends are 24 bases apart after V is trimmed by 1 base and J by 2 bases. The CDR3 has 20 amino acids, counting the end cysteine and phenylalanine. Just CDR3 DNA is preserved here, 60 bases in frame from base 1. The data belong to a study of blood T cell repertoires in COVID-19 (dated by TCRdb to between 2020 and 2021). Describing the broader study: Samples from collaborators originated in the United States, Italy and Spain and spanned both the acute and convalescent phases of COVID-19. The prospective study material was composed of cDNA or gDNA derived from T cells, B-cell-depleted T cells, or PBMCs. The dataset comprised deeply sampled blood TCRbeta repertoires from subjects exposed to, actively infected with, or recovered from COVID-19. A freely available public database, intended as a resource for researchers studying the immune response to SARS-CoV-2, is where the repertoires were released. HLA class I and class II types, where available, came from metadata supplied by the sample provider rather than from assay-based typing. The sample metadata nearly always contained a de-identified subject ID, COVID-19 status, age in years and sex. The samples were drawn from two sources: the first 160 participants of the ongoing ImmuneRACE study, and about 1,300 subjects contributed by 6 global collaborators.

The study at large found these results: How much clinical and demographic metadata was included differed by source and by participant, and the metadata was provided uncurated.

The immunoSEQ Assay, a bias-controlled multiplex PCR, was used to amplify TCRbeta CDR3 regions from genomic DNA. Concerning the study's data processing: The number of nucleated cells in each sample was estimated from the amplification of reference gene primers within the assay. To quantify the absolute abundance of each unique TCRbeta CDR3 rearrangement, sequence reads were collapsed and filtered. For each sample, productive Simpson clonality was calculated by taking the square root of Simpson's diversity index across productive rearrangements. As stored in TCRdb, this immuneACCESS dataset retains in-frame rearrangements with V and J assigned. A fraction of the clones does not appear; measured against another copy, unresolved V genes explain less than half of the discrepancy, and the remainder lacks a known reason. For V, J and clone size, that table is used; D and trimming come from the DNA. Recorded for this sample are roughly 250,000 clones; roughly nine tenths of them occurred a single time. The ten largest make up 9.5% to 15% of the sample.

One collaborating source in Seattle enrolled patients while the patients were actively infected and followed the patients over time throughout the course of disease. Collaborating institutions collected whole blood in K2EDTA tubes following their own protocols. Collaborator samples were shipped for TCRbeta analysis as frozen whole blood, isolated PBMCs, or DNA extracted from either sample type. The sequence came from a woman in her thirties with COVID-19, enrolled during active disease. This receptor chain uses TRBV7-8 and TRBJ1-3; TRBD1 could be the D gene, as 5 bases match. Material: peripheral blood. In nucleotide form, the sequence is TGTGCCAGCAGCTTAGATAGTGGGTGGGCAGGGCGTTTGGCTGGAAACACCATATATTTT. This gives the protein CASSLDSGWAGRLAGNTIYF.